The text below deals with one T cell receptor beta chain. Naive CD8 cells comprised CD45RO-negative, CCR7-positively selected cells, excluding terminally differentiated effector memory CD45RA+ cells. The donor cohort consisted entirely of Caucasian adults residing in Nashville, Tennessee. This sample stems from a study of shared clonotypes between healthy human individuals. It was at deep level that the assay was run. Method: immunoSEQ multiplex PCR; TCRdb's copy keeps in-frame clones and lacks some. The profile covers about 2 million clones, with approximately 94% appearing a single time and roughly 1% taken by the ten largest. This receptor was taken from a man aged 18 to 30 in good health. Specimen: naive CD8+ T cells sorted from blood.

CDR3 sequence reads: CASSLEPSPTDTQYF. The DNA of the CDR3 is TGCGCCAGCAGCCTCGAACCTAGCCCCACAGATACGCAGTATTTT. The chain joins TRBV4-1 to TRBJ2-3; D might be TRBD2 (5 bases). Germline lookup yields CDR1 MGHRA and CDR2 YSYEKL. V lost 4 bases and J 2 bases, leaving 13 bases between the germline ends. This CDR3 is 15 amino acids long.